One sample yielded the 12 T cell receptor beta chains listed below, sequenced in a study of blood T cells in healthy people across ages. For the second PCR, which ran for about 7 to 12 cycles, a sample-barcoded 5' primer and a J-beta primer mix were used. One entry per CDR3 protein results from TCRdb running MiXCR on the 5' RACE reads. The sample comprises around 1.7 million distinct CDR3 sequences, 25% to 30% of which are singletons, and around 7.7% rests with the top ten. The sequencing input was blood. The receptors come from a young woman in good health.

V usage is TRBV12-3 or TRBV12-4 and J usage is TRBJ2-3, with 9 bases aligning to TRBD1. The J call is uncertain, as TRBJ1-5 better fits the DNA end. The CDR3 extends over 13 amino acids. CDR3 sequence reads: CASSPRQGDTQHF. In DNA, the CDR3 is TGTGCCAGCAGTCCCCGACAGGGGGATACGCAGCATTTT.

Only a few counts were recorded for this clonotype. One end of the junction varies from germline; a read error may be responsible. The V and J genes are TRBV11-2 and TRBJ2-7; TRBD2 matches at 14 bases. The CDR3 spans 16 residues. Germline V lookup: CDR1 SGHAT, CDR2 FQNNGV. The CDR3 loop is CTSSFRGTSGSHEQYF. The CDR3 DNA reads TGTACCAGCAGCTTTAGGGGGACTAGCGGGAGCCACGAGCAGTACTTC. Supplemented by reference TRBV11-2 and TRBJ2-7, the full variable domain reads EAGVAQSPRYKIIEKRQSVAFWCNPISGHATLYWYQQILGQGPKLLIQFQNNGVVDDSQLPKDRFSAERLKGVDSTLKIQPAKLEDSAVYLCTSSFRGTSGSHEQYFGPGTRLTVT.

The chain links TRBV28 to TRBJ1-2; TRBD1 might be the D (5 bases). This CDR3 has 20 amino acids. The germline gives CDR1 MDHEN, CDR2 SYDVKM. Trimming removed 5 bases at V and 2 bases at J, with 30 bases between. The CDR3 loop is CASSPGGVLRLSPGNYGYTF. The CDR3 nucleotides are TGTGCCAGCAGTCCGGGGGGGGTTTTGCGGTTGTCCCCTGGGAACTATGGCTACACCTTC.

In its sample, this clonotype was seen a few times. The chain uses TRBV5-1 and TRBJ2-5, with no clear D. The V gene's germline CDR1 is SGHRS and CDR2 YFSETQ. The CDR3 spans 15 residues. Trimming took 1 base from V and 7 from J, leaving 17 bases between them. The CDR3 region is CASSLTQAPAMTQYF. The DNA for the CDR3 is TGCGCCAGCAGCTTGACTCAGGCTCCTGCTATGACCCAGTACTTC.

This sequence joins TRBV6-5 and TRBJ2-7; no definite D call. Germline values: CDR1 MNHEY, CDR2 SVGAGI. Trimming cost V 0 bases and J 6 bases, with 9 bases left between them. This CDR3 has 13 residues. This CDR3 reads CASSYSAGAEQYF. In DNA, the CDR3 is TGTGCCAGCAGTTACTCGGCCGGCGCCGAGCAGTACTTC.

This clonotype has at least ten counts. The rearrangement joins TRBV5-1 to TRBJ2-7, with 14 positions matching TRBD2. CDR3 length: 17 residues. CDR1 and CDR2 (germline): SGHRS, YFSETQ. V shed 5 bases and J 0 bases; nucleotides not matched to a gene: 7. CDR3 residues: CASRFGLAGGPSYEQYF. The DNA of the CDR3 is TGCGCCAGCAGATTCGGACTAGCGGGAGGCCCCTCCTACGAGCAGTACTTC.

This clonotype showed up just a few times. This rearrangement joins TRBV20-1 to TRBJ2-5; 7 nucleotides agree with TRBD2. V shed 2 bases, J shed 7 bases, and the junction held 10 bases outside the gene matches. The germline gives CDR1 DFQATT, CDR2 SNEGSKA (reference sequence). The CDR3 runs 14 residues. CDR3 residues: CSARKASGSGTQYF. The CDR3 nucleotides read TGCAGTGCTAGAAAGGCTAGCGGCTCCGGGACCCAGTACTTC.

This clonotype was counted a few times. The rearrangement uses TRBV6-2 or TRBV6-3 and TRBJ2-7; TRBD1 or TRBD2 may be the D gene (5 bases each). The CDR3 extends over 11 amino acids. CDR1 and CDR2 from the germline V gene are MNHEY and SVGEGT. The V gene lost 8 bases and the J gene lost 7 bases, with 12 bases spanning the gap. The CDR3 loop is CASGTEREQYF. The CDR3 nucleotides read TGTGCCAGCGGGACCGAGAGGGAGCAGTACTTC.

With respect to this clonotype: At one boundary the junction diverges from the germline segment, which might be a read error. This CDR3 reads CVSSLRLVGNEQFF. CDR3 nucleotides: TGTGTCAGCAGCTTACGCCTCGTTGGCAATGAGCAGTTCTTC. The chain links TRBV7-3 to TRBJ2-1; D is unclear. Germline V CDR1 and CDR2: SGHTA, FQGTGA. This CDR3 has 14 residues.

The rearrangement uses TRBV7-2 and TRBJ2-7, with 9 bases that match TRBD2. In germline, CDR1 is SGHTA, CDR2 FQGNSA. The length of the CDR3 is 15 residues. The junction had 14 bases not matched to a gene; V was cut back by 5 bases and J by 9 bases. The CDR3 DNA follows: TGTGCCAGCAGCCCCGTAGCGGGAGTCTCCCACGGGCAGTACTTC. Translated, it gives CASSPVAGVSHGQYF.

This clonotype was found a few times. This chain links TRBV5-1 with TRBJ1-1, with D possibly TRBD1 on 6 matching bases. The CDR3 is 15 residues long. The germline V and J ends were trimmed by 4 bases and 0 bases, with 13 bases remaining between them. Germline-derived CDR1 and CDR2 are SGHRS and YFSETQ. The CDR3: CASSPGDTVNTEAFF. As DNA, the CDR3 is TGCGCCAGCAGCCCAGGGGACACCGTGAACACTGAAGCTTTCTTT. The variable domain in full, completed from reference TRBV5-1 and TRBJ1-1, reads KAGVTQTPRYLIKTRGQQVTLSCSPISGHRSVSWYQQTPGQGLQFLFEYFSETQRNKGNFPGRFSGRQFSNSRSEMNVSTLELGDSALYLCASSPGDTVNTEAFFGQGTRLTVV.

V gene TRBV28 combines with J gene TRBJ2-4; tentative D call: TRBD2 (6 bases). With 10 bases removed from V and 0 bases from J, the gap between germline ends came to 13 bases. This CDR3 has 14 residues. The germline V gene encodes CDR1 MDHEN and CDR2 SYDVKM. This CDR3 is CATLEGLAKNIQYF. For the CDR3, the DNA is TGTGCCACCTTGGAGGGTCTAGCCAAAAACATTCAGTACTTC.